This entry describes one T cell receptor (beta chain). V was pared by 5 bases and J by 1 base, with 9 bases between. CDR1 SGHNT and CDR2 YENEEA come from the germline V gene. This CDR3 is built from 14 residues. This specimen belongs to a study of blood T cell repertoires in COVID-19. Assay: immunoSEQ multiplex PCR; the TCRdb copy retains only in-frame clones and omits some. Of some 130,000 clones listed, 84% are singletons. The specimen sequenced was PBMCs or T cells enriched from blood (not recorded which). The rearrangement links TRBV11-3 to TRBJ2-1; D may be TRBD1 (5 bases). The receptor's source is a man aged 40-49 years with acute COVID-19. CDR3 loop: CASSARGSYNEQFF. The CDR3 bases are TGTGCCAGCAGCGCAAGGGGTTCCTACAATGAGCAGTTCTTC.